The 9 T cell receptor beta chains listed next were all sequenced from one sample in a study of cytotoxic CD8 clonotypes in ibrutinib-treated CLL. Repertoires were generated with immunoSEQ multiplex PCR, while TCRdb's copy carries only in-frame clones and drops some. Altogether under 35,000 clones are present, approximately 71% being singletons, with the ten largest covering roughly 51%. The input for sequencing was PBMCs, taken after 24 months of ibrutinib treatment. These receptors all come from a human donor with chronic lymphocytic leukemia.

This clone was counted between two and nine times. The rearrangement links TRBV19 to TRBJ2-2; 8 bases align to TRBD1. The germline CDR1 and CDR2 sequences are LNHDA and SQIVND (reference sequence). The V gene end was trimmed by 6 bases and the J gene end by 7 bases; junction bases not matched to a gene: 7. This CDR3 contains 14 residues. The CDR3 DNA reads as TGTGCCAGTAGGGGACAGGCGATCGGCGGGGAGCTGTTTTTT. It yields the protein CASRGQAIGGELFF.

For this clone: One base away lies a much larger clone, so this may be a sequencing read error. The chain combines TRBV27 with TRBJ2-7; no clear D. The germline V and J ends were trimmed by 8 bases and 1 base, with 9 bases remaining between them. There are 12 residues in the CDR3. Germline CDR1 is MNHEY and CDR2 is SMNVEV (reference sequence). The CDR3 region has the DNA TGTGCCAGCTCCTCGGAGTCCTACGAGCAGTACTTC. It specifies CASSSESYEQYF.

This clone was found a few times. The V gene is TRBV2, the J gene TRBJ2-2; no reliable D call. Germline V gives CDR1 SNHLY, CDR2 FYNNEI. V gave up 6 bases and J gave up 8 bases, with 13 bases separating them. The CDR3 has 13 amino acids. CDR3 in DNA: TGTGCCAGCAGCCCCTCGGCGTGGGGGGAGCTGTTTTTT. It codes for CASSPSAWGELFF.

The chain employs TRBV15 and TRBJ2-7, with TRBD2 matching over 13 bases. Looked up from germline, CDR1 is LNHNV and CDR2 is YYDKDF (reference sequence). The length of the CDR3 is 15 residues. Trimming cost V 3 bases and J 2 bases; bases outside gene matches: 1. DNA for the CDR3: TGTGCCACCAGCAGGGGGACTAGCGGGGCCTACGAGCAGTACTTC. Translating gives CATSRGTSGAYEQYF.

The chain employs TRBV7-9 and TRBJ2-1; 9 bases align to TRBD1. Germline V gives CDR1 SEHNR, CDR2 FQNEAQ (reference sequence). The junction had 8 bases not matched to a gene; V was cut back by 5 bases and J by 9 bases. This CDR3 has 14 amino acids. Here the CDR3 reads CASSPGQGWGEQFF. CDR3 nucleotides: TGTGCCAGCAGCCCGGGACAGGGTTGGGGTGAGCAGTTCTTC. Using reference TRBV7-9 and TRBJ2-1 for the parts outside the CDR3, the full variable domain is DTGVSQNPRHKITKRGQNVTFRCDPISEHNRLYWYRQTLGQGPEFLTYFQNEAQLEKSRLLSDRFSAERPKGSFSTLEIQRTEQGDSAMYLCASSPGQGWGEQFFGPGTRLTVL.

This chain connects TRBV27 to TRBJ1-1; the D gene is possibly TRBD1 (6 bases). The CDR3 is 12 amino acids. Germline V CDR1 and CDR2: MNHEY, SMNVEV (reference sequence). The ends were cut back, 4 bases at V and 7 bases at J, with 10 bases in the middle. CDR3 bases: TGTGCCAGCAGTTCGTCGACAGGTGAAGCTTTCTTT. This sequence encodes CASSSSTGEAFF.

With respect to this clone: One end of the junction varies from germline; a read error may be responsible. The V and J genes are TRBV7-9 and TRBJ1-4; maybe TRBD1 (5 bases). In germline, CDR1 is SEHNR, CDR2 FQNEAQ (reference sequence). There are 14 residues in the CDR3. CDR3 in amino acids: CASSLGAYSEKLFF. CDR3 sequence (DNA): TGTGCCAGCAGTTTAGGGGCATATAGTGAAAAACTGTTTTTT.

With regard to this clone: At one end, the junction sequence differs from germline, possibly due to a read error. The rearrangement joins TRBV29-1 to TRBJ2-1, with 10 bases fitting TRBD2. The CDR3 runs to 15 residues. The germline V gene has CDR1 SQVTM and CDR2 ANQGSEA. The CDR3 region has the DNA TGCAGCGCTGAAGCGGGGGGGCGCTCCTACAATGAGCAGTTCTTC. Translated, it gives CSAEAGGRSYNEQFF.

The chain is built from TRBV19 and TRBJ1-2, with D tentatively TRBD1 (5 bases). The CDR3 runs 13 residues. Trimming shortened V by 7 bases and J by 1 base, and 10 bases separated the two germline ends. Germline CDR1 and CDR2: LNHDA and SQIVND (reference sequence). This chain's CDR3 is CASTPQVNYGYTF. CDR3 sequence (DNA): TGTGCCAGTACCCCACAGGTTAACTATGGCTACACCTTC.